The clone carrying this TCR beta chain was seen a handful of times. The CDR3 runs to 13 residues. Trimming took 0 bases from V and 4 from J, leaving 7 bases between them. Germline CDR1 is LGHNA and CDR2 is YNFKEQ. This specimen belongs to a study of tumor-infiltrating lymphocytes in primary liver carcinoma. It was unsorted whole blood that yielded blood RNA, and germline DNA was also extracted. TCR beta cDNA was prepared out of 500 ng total RNA by means of a constant-region primer. Construction of TCR beta libraries relied on three successive nested multiplex PCR rounds employing slightly modified ARM-PCR. TRBV1-TRBV30 forward and Cbeta reverse primers drove the first two approximately 10-cycle rounds. MiXCR was run by TCRdb on the multiplex PCR reads, yielding one entry per CDR3 protein. Here the sample spans approximately 320,000 distinct CDR3 sequences, around three fifths being singletons.

Sequencing was done on a sample of peripheral blood. The chain recombines TRBV4-2 with TRBJ2-7; D perhaps matches TRBD2 (6 bases). The origin of this receptor is a woman between 25 and 40 years old with primary liver carcinoma and hepatitis B virus infection. CDR3 sequence (DNA): TGTGCCAGCAGCCAAGATGGGGGGTACGAGCAGTACTTC. As protein: CASSQDGGYEQYF.